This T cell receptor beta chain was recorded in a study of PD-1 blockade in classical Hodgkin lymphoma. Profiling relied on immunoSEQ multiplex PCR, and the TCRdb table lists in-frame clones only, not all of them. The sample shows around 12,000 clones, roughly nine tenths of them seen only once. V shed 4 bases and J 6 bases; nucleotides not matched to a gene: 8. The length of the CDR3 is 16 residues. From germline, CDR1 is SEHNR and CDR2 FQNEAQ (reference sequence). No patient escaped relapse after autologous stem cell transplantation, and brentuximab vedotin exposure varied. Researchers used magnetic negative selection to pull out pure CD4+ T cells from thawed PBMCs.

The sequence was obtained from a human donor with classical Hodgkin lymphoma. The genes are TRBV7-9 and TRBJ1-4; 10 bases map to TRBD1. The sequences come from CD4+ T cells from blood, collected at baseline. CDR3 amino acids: CASSSSLGTGDEKLFF. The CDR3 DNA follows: TGTGCCAGCAGCTCCTCTCTTGGGACAGGGGATGAAAAACTGTTTTTT.